These 14 T cell receptor beta chains came from one sample sequenced in a study of CD8 T cells in ankylosing spondylitis. In TCRdb, the 5' RACE reads were re-called with MiXCR into one record per CDR3 protein. The repertoire holds under 300,000 distinct CDR3 sequences, with about 10% as singletons. The sequenced material came from blood, either unsorted or a sorted T cell fraction (not recorded which). Every receptor here comes from a male donor with ankylosing spondylitis or in good health (not recorded which).

CDR3 nucleotide sequence: TGTGCCAGCAGCCAAGTGTCAGGGTTGGCAGATACGCAGTATTTT. Residues: CASSQVSGLADTQYF. V gene TRBV14 combines with J gene TRBJ2-3; TRBD1 might be the D (5 bases). Trimming removed 1 base from V and 4 bases from J, with 12 bases in between. The CDR3 runs 15 residues. Germline V gene data show CDR1 as SGHDN and CDR2 as FVKESK.

This clonotype was seen repeatedly, ten times or more. The rearrangement uses TRBV7-8 and TRBJ1-1; TRBD1 matches at 11 bases. CDR1 and CDR2 (germline): SGHVS, FQNEAQ. With V trimmed by 5 bases and J by 6 bases, 11 bases remained unmatched. This CDR3 has 16 residues. CDR3 in DNA: TGTGCCAGCAGCCCAGCCTCGGGACAGGGGGTCGCTGAAGCTTTCTTT. Its protein is CASSPASGQGVAEAFF.

This clonotype was detected ten times or more. The CDR3 loop reads CASSGVGGLDTDTQYF. The DNA of the CDR3 is TGCGCCAGCAGCGGGGTAGGGGGCCTCGACACAGATACGCAGTATTTT. The chain employs TRBV10-1 and TRBJ2-3, with TRBD1 matching 7 bases. With 6 bases clipped from V and 2 bases from J, the junction kept 11 bases outside the gene matches. Germline lookup yields CDR1 WNHNN and CDR2 SYGVQD (reference sequence). This CDR3 contains 16 residues.

The CDR3 spells CASGLLPNTEAFF. The CDR3 DNA is TGTGCTAGTGGTTTGTTACCGAACACTGAAGCTTTCTTT. The chain combines TRBV12-5 with TRBJ1-1; D call uncertain. In germline, CDR1 is LGHNT, CDR2 FRNRAP. This CDR3 is 13 amino acids long. V lost 2 bases and J lost 1, with 5 bases in between.

The gene calls are TRBV5-1 and TRBJ1-6, with a weak D call TRBD1 (6 bases). This CDR3 has 16 amino acids. Trimming shortened V by 3 bases and J by 10 bases, and 20 bases separated the two germline ends. CDR1 and CDR2 (germline): SGHRS, YFSETQ. CDR3 in DNA: TGCGCCAGCAGCTCCGCGTCCACAGGGCAGGGATCACCCCTCCACTTT. Its protein is CASSSASTGQGSPLHF. Filled out from reference TRBV5-1 and TRBJ1-6, the complete variable domain reads KAGVTQTPRYLIKTRGQQVTLSCSPISGHRSVSWYQQTPGQGLQFLFEYFSETQRNKGNFPGRFSGRQFSNSRSEMNVSTLELGDSALYLCASSSASTGQGSPLHFGNGTRLTVT.

This chain joins TRBV30 and TRBJ1-1, with D possibly being TRBD1 (5 bases). From germline, CDR1 is GTSNPN and CDR2 SVGIG (reference sequence). V lost 5 bases and J lost 5, with 9 bases in between. The CDR3 runs 11 residues. The CDR3 coding sequence is TGTGCCTGGGTGGAGGGGACTGAAGCTTTCTTT. Translating it yields CAWVEGTEAFF.

This clonotype was seen at least ten times. This CDR3 is CSARDPGGMEQFF. For the CDR3, the DNA is TGCAGTGCTAGAGATCCTGGGGGGATGGAGCAGTTCTTC. The rearrangement uses TRBV20-1 and TRBJ2-1, with a weak D call TRBD2 (6 bases). In germline, CDR1 is DFQATT, CDR2 SNEGSKA (reference sequence). The CDR3 sequence is 13 residues long. V was clipped by 0 bases and J by 10 bases, with 13 bases between them.

This clonotype was picked up many times. J is TRBJ2-1 and V is TRBV12-3 or TRBV12-4, with 15 bases matching TRBD2. The J segment lost 8 bases and the V segment lost 6 bases, leaving 8 bases of the junction unmatched. The CDR3 is 16 residues long. The CDR3 DNA reads TGTGCCAGCAGCCCTAGGACTAGCGGGAGGGCCTATGAGCAGTTCTTC. Its protein is CASSPRTSGRAYEQFF.

This clonotype showed up many times. The chain employs TRBV7-6 and TRBJ1-1; a possible D gene is TRBD1 (6 bases). The CDR3 contains 15 residues. Germline CDR1 SGHVS, CDR2 FNYEAQ. Trimming shortened V by 0 bases and J by 6 bases, and 14 bases separated the two germline ends. The CDR3 region is CASSLASGGVPEAFF. CDR3 bases: TGTGCCAGCAGCTTAGCCTCGGGGGGCGTCCCTGAAGCTTTCTTT.

About this clonotype itself: A read error may account for a junction end that differs from germline. The genes are TRBV7-9 and TRBJ2-7; possible D gene TRBD2, 5 bases. The CDR3 totals 13 residues. From germline, CDR1 is SEHNR and CDR2 FQNEAQ (reference sequence). This CDR3 reads CAGSRDPTYEQYF. CDR3 nucleotides: TGTGCCGGCAGCCGGGATCCAACCTACGAGCAGTACTTC. Supplemented by reference TRBV7-9 and TRBJ2-7, the full variable domain reads DTGVSQNPRHKITKRGQNVTFRCDPISEHNRLYWYRQTLGQGPEFLTYFQNEAQLEKSRLLSDRFSAERPKGSFSTLEIQRTEQGDSAMYLCAGSRDPTYEQYFGPGTRLTVT.

This clonotype has only a few counts. The CDR3 region is CASSFERYNEQFF. The CDR3 DNA follows: TGTGCCAGCAGCTTTGAGCGCTACAATGAGCAGTTCTTC. The chain uses TRBV5-6 and TRBJ2-1, with D hard to call. Trimming cost V 2 bases and J 3 bases, with 6 bases left between them. CDR1 is SGHDT, CDR2 YYEEEE, per germline. This CDR3 is built from 13 residues.

This clonotype has ten or more counts. This chain joins TRBV6-1 and TRBJ2-7; D uncertain. The V end was cut by 6 bases, the J end by 2 bases, with 14 bases between. The germline gives CDR1 MNHNS, CDR2 SASEGT. The CDR3 has 14 amino acids. CDR3 loop: CASSLMGLAYEQYF. The CDR3 DNA sequence: TGTGCCAGCAGCCTCATGGGTCTTGCCTACGAGCAGTACTTC.

This clonotype was seen at least ten times. The chain recombines TRBV4-2 with TRBJ2-1; 13 bases line up with TRBD2. This CDR3 is 18 amino acids long. Trimming at V came to 2 bases and at J to 4 bases, leaving 8 bases not matched to a gene. Per the germline V gene, CDR1 is LGHNA and CDR2 is YNFKEQ. The DNA of the CDR3 is TGTGCCAGCAGCCAACCTACGGGACTAGCGGGGATTTACAATGAGCAGTTCTTC. Protein: CASSQPTGLAGIYNEQFF.

This clonotype came up many times. V is TRBV29-1 and J is TRBJ2-6; maybe TRBD1 (6 bases). The V end was cut by 6 bases, the J end by 0 bases, with 15 bases between. Germline CDR1 is SQVTM and CDR2 is ANQGSEA. The CDR3 consists of 16 residues. The CDR3 DNA is TGCAGCGTCACGACAGGCATGAGCTCTGGGGCCAACGTCCTGACTTTC. The encoded protein is CSVTTGMSSGANVLTF.